The next 21 T cell receptor beta chains were all read from a single sample in a study of shared T cell receptors in the human thymus. Here immunoSEQ multiplex PCR was the method, and the copy in TCRdb shows in-frame clones only, minus some. Of hundreds of thousands of clones in the sample, around 82% are singletons; the top ten hold 0.013%. This sample also belongs to another study, concerning human thymus T cells.

The material sequenced was thymocytes. The source is a boy less than two years old with a congenital heart defect.

The rearrangement links TRBV7-2 to TRBJ2-1, with D possibly matching TRBD2 (5 bases). This CDR3 has 17 amino acids. Trimming took 5 bases from V and 4 from J, leaving 21 bases between them. Germline V gene lookup returns CDR1 SGHTA and CDR2 FQGNSA. CDR3 bases: TGTGCCAGCAGCGCAAAGCCTAGAGGGAGCAGTTACAATGAGCAGTTCTTC. It encodes CASSAKPRGSSYNEQFF.

The count of this clone is one. The CDR3 protein is CASSFSSGLANEKLFF. CDR3 in DNA: TGTGCCAGCAGTTTCTCCTCGGGACTTGCTAATGAAAAACTGTTTTTT. This chain links TRBV27 with TRBJ1-4; D may be TRBD1 (5 bases). Germline loops: CDR1 MNHEY, CDR2 SMNVEV (reference sequence). CDR3 size: 16 residues. The V and J ends lost 3 bases and 3 bases respectively, with 14 bases between them.

The chain recombines TRBV7-9 with TRBJ1-2; a weak D match, TRBD1 (6 bases). The CDR3 runs 17 residues. Germline lookup yields CDR1 SEHNR and CDR2 FQNEAQ (reference sequence). Trimming pared 1 base from V and 2 bases from J, leaving 17 bases between. The CDR3 here is CASSLVRGNSENYGYTF. The CDR3, as DNA: TGTGCCAGCAGCTTAGTAAGGGGGAACAGTGAAAACTATGGCTACACCTTC.

This clone was observed a few times. The chain joins TRBV6-5 to TRBJ2-1; D might be TRBD2 (5 bases). V lost 6 bases to trimming and J lost 8 bases, with 11 bases between them. The CDR3 covers 12 residues. CDR1 MNHEY and CDR2 SVGAGI come from the germline V gene. The CDR3 here is CASRPGGDEQFF. The CDR3 DNA follows: TGTGCCAGCAGGCCAGGAGGCGATGAGCAGTTCTTC.

The genes are TRBV11-2 and TRBJ2-3; possibly TRBD2 for D (5 bases). V dropped 1 base and J dropped 1 base, with 12 bases sitting between them. The CDR3 runs to 16 residues. Per germline, CDR1 SGHAT and CDR2 FQNNGV. CDR3 sequence (DNA): TGTGCCAGCAGCTTAGCGAAGCGGCCAGGCACAGATACGCAGTATTTT. Amino acid sequence: CASSLAKRPGTDTQYF.

Here the CDR3 reads CASSLSGSGSSYNEQFF. CDR3 in DNA: TGTGCCAGCAGTTTATCCGGTAGCGGGAGCTCCTACAATGAGCAGTTCTTC. The rearrangement uses TRBV27 and TRBJ2-1, with TRBD2 identical over 9 bases. There are 17 residues in the CDR3. CDR1 and CDR2 from the germline V gene are MNHEY and SMNVEV (reference sequence). The J segment lost 0 bases and the V segment lost 0 bases, leaving 3 bases of the junction unmatched.

The chain combines TRBV28 with TRBJ2-7, with TRBD1 matching over 8 bases. The CDR3 is made up of 16 amino acids. Germline values: CDR1 MDHEN, CDR2 SYDVKM. Trimming cost V 4 bases and J 2 bases; bases outside gene matches: 10. DNA of the CDR3: TGTGCCAGCAGTTCGCTTAGGACAGGGCCCACCTACGAGCAGTACTTC. It codes for CASSSLRTGPTYEQYF.

V and J are TRBV25-1 and TRBJ1-5; weak D call: TRBD1 (5 bases). The germline CDR1 and CDR2 sequences are MGHDK and SYGVNS. The ends were cut back, 5 bases at V and 4 bases at J, with 18 bases in the middle. The length of the CDR3 is 16 residues. CDR3 protein: CASSPRGQGANQPQHF. CDR3 nucleotide sequence: TGTGCCAGCAGTCCCCGTGGACAAGGGGCTAATCAGCCCCAGCATTTT. The variable domain in full, completed from reference TRBV25-1 and TRBJ1-5, reads EADIYQTPRYLVIGTGKKITLECSQTMGHDKMYWYQQDPGMELHLIHYSYGVNSTEKGDLSSESTVSRIRTEHFPLTLESARPSHTSQYLCASSPRGQGANQPQHFGDGTRLSIL.

V gene TRBV4-3 combines with J gene TRBJ2-3; TRBD2 is a possible D gene (5 bases). Between the trimmed V and J ends, which lost 0 bases and 6 bases, there was a span of 25 bases. CDR1 and CDR2 from the germline V gene are LGHNA and YSLEER. The CDR3 contains 19 residues. For the CDR3, the DNA is TGCGCCAGCAGCCAAGATAGGGTAGCTCCATCGGGATGGGTGGATACGCAGTATTTT. Translation gives CASSQDRVAPSGWVDTQYF.

This clone was counted a few times. This chain joins TRBV4-1 and TRBJ2-3; TRBD2 is a possible D gene (6 bases). Germline values: CDR1 MGHRA, CDR2 YSYEKL. Trimming removed 2 bases from V and 2 bases from J, with 14 bases in between. There are 16 residues in the CDR3. Here the CDR3 DNA reads TGCGCCAGCAGCCAACGGGCTAGCGACAACACAGATACGCAGTATTTT. It encodes CASSQRASDNTDTQYF.

This chain joins TRBV5-3 and TRBJ2-5; 13 bases map to TRBD2. TRBV5-3 counts as an open reading frame of uncertain function. This CDR3 comprises 17 residues. With 4 bases clipped from V and 3 bases from J, the junction kept 9 bases outside the gene matches. In nucleotides, the CDR3 is TGTGCCAGAAGCCCGGGACTAGCGGGATACCGCAAAGAGACCCAGTACTTC. Translated: CARSPGLAGYRKETQYF.

The chain uses TRBV14 and TRBJ2-6; 7 bases match TRBD2. The V and J ends lost 4 bases and 1 base, in that order; junction bases with no gene match: 10. The CDR3 loop spans 18 amino acids. Germline CDR1 reads SGHDN; CDR2 reads FVKESK. The CDR3 DNA is TGTGCCAGCAGCCCGGGGGGAGGGCGTCGGTCTGGGGCCAACGTCCTGACTTTC. Its translation is CASSPGGGRRSGANVLTF.

This chain uses TRBV4-3 with TRBJ2-2; TRBD1 aligns across 7 bases. This CDR3 contains 18 residues. J gave up 1 base and V 4 bases, and 12 bases lay outside the gene matches. CDR1 LGHNA and CDR2 YSLEER come from the germline V gene. The CDR3 DNA reads TGCGCCAGCAGCCCTCAACACCTAGACAGGGAGAACACCGGGGAGCTGTTTTTT. Translated, it gives CASSPQHLDRENTGELFF.

The chain has TRBV28 and TRBJ2-1; D might be TRBD2 (6 bases). CDR1 MDHEN and CDR2 SYDVKM come from the germline V gene. The V and J ends lost 5 bases and 3 bases respectively, with 17 bases between them. This CDR3 has 16 residues. The CDR3 sequence is CASSPIAVGSYNEQFF. CDR3 sequence (DNA): TGTGCCAGCAGTCCGATCGCGGTCGGGAGCTACAATGAGCAGTTCTTC.

The sample holds one count of this clone. J is TRBJ2-7 and V is TRBV2; TRBD1 agrees at 7 bases. CDR3 size: 16 residues. Germline CDR1 and CDR2: SNHLY and FYNNEI. V lost 7 bases to trimming and J lost 3 bases; unmatched junction nucleotides: 15. CDR3 sequence: CASIKRWDSAFYEQYF. The CDR3 DNA is TGTGCCAGCATCAAAAGGTGGGACAGTGCCTTCTACGAGCAGTACTTC.

The rearrangement links TRBV6-6 to TRBJ2-5; 10 nucleotides agree with TRBD1. V gave up 5 bases and J gave up 5 bases; unmatched junction bases: 8. This CDR3 is built from 15 residues. Looked up from germline, CDR1 is MNHNY and CDR2 is SVGAGI (reference sequence). CDR3 amino acids: CASSHGRGQGETQYF. The CDR3 DNA reads as TGTGCCAGCAGTCATGGCCGGGGACAGGGGGAGACCCAGTACTTC.

The chain combines TRBV6-1 with TRBJ1-1, with a possible D match to TRBD1 (5 bases). Germline V lookup: CDR1 MNHNS, CDR2 SASEGT. The CDR3 extends over 14 amino acids. Trimming shortened V by 3 bases and J by 3 bases, and 11 bases separated the two germline ends. This CDR3 is CASSEAGPDTEAFF. The CDR3 nucleotides are TGTGCCAGCAGTGAGGCAGGGCCCGACACTGAAGCTTTCTTT.

The chain is built from TRBV28 and TRBJ1-4, with 9 bases aligning to TRBD1. The CDR3 spans 16 residues. The trim removed 2 bases at V and 4 bases at J, leaving 5 bases unmatched. CDR1 is MDHEN, CDR2 SYDVKM, per germline. The DNA of the CDR3 is TGTGCCAGCAGTTTAGGGACAGGGTTTGATAATGAAAAACTGTTTTTT. Amino acid sequence: CASSLGTGFDNEKLFF.

The chain joins TRBV7-8 to TRBJ2-7; the match to TRBD2 covers 10 bases. Germline V gene sequence: CDR1 SGHVS, CDR2 FQNEAQ. V shed 1 base, J shed 6 bases, and the junction held 9 bases outside the gene matches. The CDR3 sequence is 16 residues long. The CDR3 sequence: CASSLGPSGRRCEQYF. In nucleotides, the CDR3 is TGTGCCAGCAGCTTAGGTCCTAGCGGGAGACGGTGCGAGCAGTACTTC.

The chain couples TRBV7-2 to TRBJ2-7; 11 positions agree with TRBD2. Trimming cost V 5 bases and J 6 bases; bases outside gene matches: 15. CDR1 and CDR2 from the germline V gene are SGHTA and FQGNSA. The CDR3 contains 17 residues. The CDR3 loop is CASSPTGVSLAGGEQYF. CDR3 DNA sequence: TGTGCCAGCAGCCCCACGGGGGTCAGCCTAGCGGGAGGCGAGCAGTACTTC.

The genes are TRBV4-3 and TRBJ2-6; 8 positions agree with TRBD2. The CDR3 runs 18 residues. V shed 2 bases and J 2 bases; nucleotides not matched to a gene: 8. The V gene's germline CDR1 is LGHNA and CDR2 YSLEER. This CDR3 is CASSQRGAGGPGANVLTF. CDR3 coding DNA: TGCGCCAGCAGCCAAAGGGGGGCGGGAGGTCCTGGGGCCAACGTCCTGACTTTC.